This T cell receptor (beta chain) is from a study of shared clonotypes between healthy human individuals. Overall study context: A couple of women and three men aged 18 to 49 served as donors. The plates for each donor numbered three CD4 naive, three CD4 memory, two CD8 naive and one CD8 memory. General study findings and limits: Incomplete sequencing of sorted subsets was indicated by rarefaction despite large depth. Larger estimated richness was generally recorded for naive subsets relative to memory subsets.

The method was immunoSEQ multiplex PCR; TCRdb's version includes in-frame clones alone and lacks a portion of them. The data hold approximately 250,000 clones, with just over 65% observed a single time. In regard to this clone: Its antigen remains unknown.

Trimming shortened V by 6 bases and J by 6 bases, and 17 bases separated the two germline ends. The germline CDR1 and CDR2 sequences are MNHNS and SASEGT. The CDR3 runs to 15 residues. The specimen was memory CD4+ T cells sorted from blood. Subset reported: CD45RA-negative fraction. The sequence was obtained from a man aged 30-40 years in good health. J is TRBJ1-4 and V is TRBV6-1; D unclear. CDR3 protein: CASSRTRQIYEKLFF. The CDR3 bases are TGTGCCAGCAGCCGCACTCGACAAATTTATGAAAAACTGTTTTTT.